The source of this T cell receptor beta chain is a study of T cell responses to AZD1222 COVID-19 vaccine. The CDR3 loop spans 14 amino acids. V was pared by 4 bases and J by 9 bases, with 6 bases of the junction left unmatched. Germline CDR1 is SGDLS and CDR2 is YYNGEE. The protocol was immunoSEQ multiplex PCR, while the TCRdb copy is restricted to in-frame clones and leaves out a portion. The sample lists approximately 180,000 clones; about 90% were seen once. Sequenced here: peripheral blood, sampled on day 0 of AZD1222 vaccination. The chain carries TRBV9 and TRBJ2-1, with 11 positions matching TRBD1. The receptor comes from an adult in good health. CDR3 in DNA: TGTGCCAGCAGCTTGCGGGACAGGGGGTCTGAGCAGTTCTTC. Its protein product is CASSLRDRGSEQFF.